This section outlines one T cell receptor beta chain sequence together with its context. This clonotype appeared a few times. Its antigen is unknown. No much larger clone is present one base from it, and per-base qualities are unavailable. In the ophthalmopathy patients, disease was moderately to severely active, with a Clinical Activity Score of 3 or more, a NOSPECS grade of 4 or more, and a duration of less than 3 months. Exclusion was applied to patients with uncontrolled infections, other autoimmune diseases, pregnancy or lactation. Diagnoses relied on clinical symptoms, serum thyroxine and TRAb, thyroid ultrasound and orbital computed tomography. Ficoll-Paque density gradient centrifugation was used to isolate PBMCs from around 10 ml of fresh peripheral blood. Total RNA was extracted using Trizol reagent, and RNA quality was assessed on an Agilent 2100 Bioanalyzer. This entry is derived from a study of T cells in Graves' hyperthyroidism and ophthalmopathy (dated by TCRdb to between 2018 and 2020). As for the study more broadly: Peripheral blood samples were taken at the time of initial diagnosis, prior to any treatment. TCR V-J signatures able to tell the groups apart were searched for in a discovery cohort of 90 to 100 patients, of whom 40 to 45 had Graves' ophthalmopathy and 57 had stable Graves' hyperthyroidism. Prospective prediction of ophthalmopathy was tested in an independent validation cohort consisting of some 19 hyperthyroidism patients and some 16 patients who later progressed to ophthalmopathy. For training and testing, the roughly 100 patients in the discovery cohort were randomly divided in a 7:3 ratio. The study also compared thyroid tissue and blood T-cell repertoires from about six Graves' hyperthyroidism patients. Following sampling, methimazole starting at 30 mg daily was given to hyperthyroidism patients, and high-dose intravenous methylprednisolone was given to ophthalmopathy patients. The paper reports TCR Vbeta CDR3 sequencing of about 140 peripheral blood samples: 43 ophthalmopathy, fewer than 85 hyperthyroidism and approximately 17 progressor patients. What the research found in general, with its limitations: Blood samples also contained most of the expanded thyroid clonotypes (frequency above 0.001), which suggests that blood repertoires may reflect thyroid immune responses. During validation, the model predicted progression to ophthalmopathy a median of approximately 6 months ahead of onset, with approximately 71% sensitivity and roughly 72% specificity. No statistical method was used to set the sample size in advance, and investigators knew the group allocation. A model built on a 13 V-J signature distinguished ophthalmopathy from stable hyperthyroidism, reaching around 88% sensitivity and 81% to 83% specificity in cross-validation and 80%/75% in testing.

The TCR beta CDR3 regions were amplified from the RNA transcripts. For the first round of RT-PCR on the TCR CDR3, the HTBI primer set was used together with the Qiagen OneStep RT-PCR kit. The libraries were constructed in a second round of multiplex PCR and then size-selected and purified. Sequencing of the libraries was done on an Illumina HiSeq2000 using paired-end 100 bp reads. Processing in the source paper ran as follows. Raw data were processed with SOAPnuke, discarding reads with adapters, uncalled bases, mean Phred below 15, or no exact constant-primer or identifier match. High-quality paired reads were merged with COPE v1.2.5, and unique nucleotide sequences were defined as clonotypes. Clonotypes were aligned to IMGT TRBV, TRBD and TRBJ reference segments using MiTCR v1.1. Analysis was restricted to V-J combinations with a frequency above 0.0001, which covered 98% to 99.2% of repertoires. The TCS score was defined as the ratio of F50 (clonal expansion) to E x V (chaos), calculated using BLOSUM62-based TCRdist between CDR3 peptides within each V-J. Welch's t-statistics and random forest reduced around 510 V-J features to roughly 13, which were used in a naive Bayes classifier (R e1071). In TCRdb, the public reads were trimmed at Q25 with fastp and aligned with MiXCR, with productive beta chains retained. For every CDR3 protein sequence, its rows merge into one entry that carries the most common genes and DNA. The V and J calls and clone size are TCRdb's, not the authors'. This sample holds 250,000 to 400,000 distinct CDR3 sequences; approximately 15% were observed only once. The ten largest make up 30% to 35% of the sample.

The clonotype was recovered from a woman aged 35 to 49 with Graves' ophthalmopathy. The source material was blood.

CDR3 reads: CASSSGRSETQYF. The nucleotide sequence reads as follows: TGTGCCAGTAGTTCAGGGAGGTCAGAGACCCAGTACTTC. The chain is encoded by TRBV19 joined to TRBJ2-5, with TRBD2 tentatively as D gene (6 bases match). V and J lose 5 bases and 4 bases, and a span of 11 bases separates them. CDR1 and CDR2 were assigned from the germline V gene (reference sequence) as LNHDA and SQIVND. From the cysteine through the phenylalanine, the CDR3 covers 13 amino acids. Here the CDR3 DNA is all that survives: 39 bases in frame from base 1.